Following are 14 T cell receptor beta chains from one sample sequenced in a study of PD-L1 blockade in urothelial cancer. Data came from immunoSEQ multiplex PCR; TCRdb stores just in-frame clones and leaves some out. The table records roughly 100,000 clones, approximately 85% of them present only once. Material: PBMCs, obtained around atezolizumab (anti-PD-L1) treatment. The receptors were gathered from a man over 45 with urothelial cancer.

This rearrangement joins TRBV7-9 to TRBJ2-2; 8 bases align to TRBD2. The J segment lost 6 bases and the V segment lost 7 bases, leaving 13 bases of the junction unmatched. The germline V gene has CDR1 SEHNR and CDR2 FQNEAQ (reference sequence). The CDR3 runs 16 residues. The CDR3 here is CASIWASGSVSGELFF. In DNA form, the CDR3 reads TGTGCCAGCATCTGGGCCAGCGGGAGTGTCTCCGGGGAGCTGTTTTTT.

The chain is built from TRBV7-9 and TRBJ2-1, with D hard to call. V shed 0 bases and J shed 14 bases, with 8 bases lying between them. Germline CDR1 and CDR2: SEHNR and FQNEAQ (reference sequence). The CDR3 sequence is 11 residues long. This CDR3 reads CASSLAGMEFF. In nucleotides, the CDR3 is TGTGCCAGCAGCTTAGCTGGCATGGAGTTCTTC. Combining the CDR3 with reference TRBV7-9 and TRBJ2-1 gives the whole variable domain DTGVSQNPRHKITKRGQNVTFRCDPISEHNRLYWYRQTLGQGPEFLTYFQNEAQLEKSRLLSDRFSAERPKGSFSTLEIQRTEQGDSAMYLCASSLAGMEFFGPGTRLTVL.

V gene TRBV18 combines with J gene TRBJ2-1, with 9 bases aligning to TRBD1. The J segment lost 5 bases and the V segment lost 4 bases, leaving 6 bases of the junction unmatched. The CDR3 has 15 amino acids. CDR1 is KGHSH, CDR2 LQKENI, per germline. The CDR3 sequence is CASSLGQGLNNEQFF. The CDR3 DNA reads as TGTGCCAGCTCACTGGGACAGGGCCTAAACAATGAGCAGTTCTTC.

This clone was counted a few times. The chain uses TRBV5-6 and TRBJ2-7; TRBD2 matches at 9 bases. Germline V lookup: CDR1 SGHDT, CDR2 YYEEEE. Trimming cost V 4 bases and J 3 bases; bases outside gene matches: 11. The CDR3 is 16 residues long. CDR3 protein: CASSGALAGRRYEQYF. The DNA of the CDR3 is TGTGCCAGCAGCGGGGCCCTAGCGGGACGACGCTACGAGCAGTACTTC.

This rearrangement joins TRBV28 to TRBJ2-7, with D possibly TRBD1 on 5 matching bases. Per the germline V gene, CDR1 is MDHEN and CDR2 is SYDVKM. The CDR3 runs 14 residues. Trimming took 5 bases from V and 5 from J, leaving 16 bases between them. The CDR3 nucleotides read TGTGCCAGCAGTACCCCCGCAGGGTCGGACGAGCAGTACTTC. This encodes CASSTPAGSDEQYF. Together with reference TRBV28 and TRBJ2-7, the CDR3 gives the full variable domain: DVKVTQSSRYLVKRTGEKVFLECVQDMDHENMFWYRQDPGLGLRLIYFSYDVKMKEKGDIPEGYSVSREKKERFSLILESASTNQTSMYLCASSTPAGSDEQYFGPGTRLTVT.

The CDR3 region has the DNA TGTGCCAGCATCCAGAGACAGGGATATAATTCACCCCTCCACTTT. Residues: CASIQRQGYNSPLHF. The V gene is TRBV27, the J gene TRBJ1-6; TRBD1 matches 7 bases. The CDR3 has 15 amino acids. Germline V gene data show CDR1 as MNHEY and CDR2 as SMNVEV (reference sequence). Germline trimming cut 7 bases from V and 4 bases from J; bases unmatched to any gene: 7.

The V and J genes are TRBV25-1 and TRBJ1-6; the match to TRBD1 covers 8 bases. Unmatched junction bases numbered 10, after V lost 2 bases and J lost 10 bases. The CDR3 runs to 16 residues. Germline CDR1 MGHDK, CDR2 SYGVNS. The CDR3 DNA sequence: TGTGCCAGCAGTGAACCCAACGCAGGGGGCGGATCACCCCTCCACTTT. It codes for CASSEPNAGGGSPLHF.

The V and J genes are TRBV28 and TRBJ2-2; 16 bases fit TRBD2. This CDR3 is 19 amino acids long. Germline lookup yields CDR1 MDHEN and CDR2 SYDVKM. Trimming took 6 bases from V and 1 from J; bases not matched to a gene: 8. CDR3 coding DNA: TGTGCCAGCAGACCGGGACTAGCGGGAGGGCTTTGGAACACCGGGGAGCTGTTTTTT. Protein product: CASRPGLAGGLWNTGELFF.

The chain joins TRBV6-5 to TRBJ2-7; 9 bases map to TRBD1. CDR1 and CDR2 from the germline V gene are MNHEY and SVGAGI. V trimming: 6 bases; J trimming: 3 bases; junction bases outside the gene matches: 9. The CDR3 is 15 amino acids. The CDR3 DNA is TGTGCCAGCAGGCGCCACCGGGACAGGGTCTACGAGCAGTACTTC. Residues: CASRRHRDRVYEQYF.

This clone was found once. The J gene is TRBJ2-5, the V gene TRBV30, with 9 bases that match TRBD2. CDR1 is GTSNPN and CDR2 is SVGIG in the germline V gene (reference sequence). V trimming: 6 bases; J trimming: 5 bases; junction bases outside the gene matches: 10. The CDR3 extends over 14 amino acids. The DNA for the CDR3 is TGTGCCTGCTCGCTTGGAGCGGGAGGTGAGACCCAGTACTTC. Translating it yields CACSLGAGGETQYF.

Comment on this clone: The junction differs from germline at one of its ends, possibly a read error. V gene TRBV7-7 combines with J gene TRBJ2-2; D unclear. This CDR3 has 14 amino acids. Germline V gives CDR1 SSHAT, CDR2 FNYEAQ (reference sequence). Here the CDR3 reads CASSLDSSTGELFF. Written as DNA, the CDR3 is TGTGCTAGCAGCTTAGACTCAAGCACCGGGGAGCTGTTTTTT. Based on the CDR3 plus reference TRBV7-7 and TRBJ2-2, the full variable domain is GAGVSQSPRYKVTKRGQDVTLRCDPISSHATLYWYQQALGQGPEFLTYFNYEAQPDKSGLPSDRFSAERPEGSISTLTIQRTEQRDSAMYRCASSLDSSTGELFFGEGSRLTVL.

V is TRBV6-6 and J is TRBJ1-6; 7 nucleotides line up with TRBD1. The CDR3 has 15 residues. V was clipped by 6 bases and J by 7 bases; unmatched bases: 9. Per the germline V gene, CDR1 is MNHNY and CDR2 is SVGAGI (reference sequence). The CDR3 sequence: CASRQEGAYNSPLHF. CDR3 nucleotide sequence: TGTGCCAGCAGACAAGAGGGGGCTTACAATTCACCCCTCCACTTT.

The chain's CDR3 is CASSLAGDNYGYTF. The CDR3 bases are TGTGCCAGCAGCTTAGCAGGGGATAACTATGGCTACACCTTC. The J gene is TRBJ1-2, the V gene TRBV11-2; TRBD1 might be the D (6 bases). Trimming left V 1 base short and J 1 base short, with 7 bases between. This CDR3 has 14 residues. CDR1 and CDR2 from the germline V gene are SGHAT and FQNNGV.

This chain uses TRBV6-6 with TRBJ2-7, with D unresolved. This CDR3 spans 16 amino acids. CDR1 is MNHNY and CDR2 is SVGAGI in the germline V gene (reference sequence). Trimming stripped 5 bases from V and 1 base from J, with 18 bases between. The CDR3, as DNA: TGTGCCAGCAGTACCCCCCGCAGGTCCTTTTCCTACGAGCAGTACTTC. It codes for CASSTPRRSFSYEQYF.